This T cell receptor beta chain was documented in a study of T cell responses to AZD1222 COVID-19 vaccine (dated by TCRdb to the early 2020s). Regarding the complete study: Because spike-specific TCR depth and breadth did not differ between the two schedules, AZD1222 recipients who got a second dose at roughly 4 weeks were pooled with those who got a second dose at roughly 12 weeks. Trial participants were enrolled by age into subgroups of 18-55, 56-69 and 70-plus years, and roughly 160, 29 and 62 TCR-sequenced participants, respectively, were included in these subgroups. A total of about 230 trial participants underwent TCR sequencing, of whom 207 received two doses of AZD1222 and around 25 received two doses of the MenACWY control vaccine. Results the study describes overall, beyond this receptor: Epitopes outside the regions mutated in the B.1.351 and B.1.1.7 variants were reportedly recognized by nearly half of the unique spike-specific TCRs. Conclusions about previously exposed vaccinees were limited because only six AZD1222 recipients were SARS-CoV-2 seropositive at baseline. Because no day 14 peak-response samples were available, repertoires were characterized only after the peak T cell response. Vaccine-associated CD4 TCRs spanned the whole spike protein, with dominant responses in regions 160-218 and 743-854. After two AZD1222 doses, both the breadth and the depth of spike-specific TCRs were significantly higher than at day 0 and than in MenACWY recipients. In the small 56-69-year group, the increase in depth fell short of significance, most likely because of low power. Participants were mostly white British and included more females than males, and it was suggested by the authors that clonal diversity may have been underestimated.

The time point label on this specimen signifies: baseline before first vaccination. Samples from vaccinated people were obtained from the UK trials COV001 and COV002, which included a single-blind randomized controlled phase 2/3 trial of AZD1222 (ChAdOx1 nCoV-19) in healthy adults. For TCRbeta chain sequencing, PBMC samples from trial participants were taken at day 0 and at day 28 after the second dose. The CDR3 regions of human TCRbeta chains were analyzed by immunosequencing. Concerning the study's data processing: TCRs in the repertoires were compared against a reference library of SARS-CoV-2-specific TCRs that had been generated with the MIRA antigen-specificity platform. Breadth was defined as the fraction of unique TCRs that were SARS-CoV-2-associated. Depth was defined as the fraction of total T cells that were SARS-CoV-2-associated. Each spike-specific TCR was assigned to its reactive spike region and to a CD4 or CD8 class using the MIRA data. Log10-transformed breadth and depth values were compared by one-way ANOVA with Sidak's multiple comparisons tests. As stored in TCRdb, this immuneACCESS dataset retains in-frame rearrangements with V and J assigned. A fraction of the clones does not appear; measured against another copy, unresolved V genes explain less than half of the discrepancy, and the remainder lacks a known reason. V and J calls and clone size are as listed in that table; D and trimming were resolved from the DNA. The sample table holds roughly 130,000 clones, of which 85% to 90% were seen once. The ten top clones hold about 12% of the sample.

In the case of this clone: Which antigen it targets is not known. No qualities accompany the bases; no much larger clone lies one base away.

Trimmed from V: 3 bases; trimmed from J: 7 bases; junction bases lacking a gene match: 5. The germline V gene gives CDR1 as SGHAT and CDR2 as FQNNGV. The CDR3 has 15 amino acids, counting the end cysteine and phenylalanine. Only the CDR3 region is kept as DNA, spanning 45 bases read in frame from base 1. This sequence originates from an adult in good health. The sample here was peripheral blood, taken on day 0 of AZD1222 vaccination. Rearrangement joined TRBV11-2 to TRBJ2-1; TRBD2 agrees with 11 junctional bases. The nucleotide sequence is given as TGTGCCAGCAGCTTTTTTAGCGGGAGGGAGAATGAGCAGTTCTTC. Protein translation: CASSFFSGRENEQFF. The reference TRBV11-2 and TRBJ2-1 proteins fill in what lies around the CDR3, so the full variable domain reads EAGVAQSPRYKIIEKRQSVAFWCNPISGHATLYWYQQILGQGPKLLIQFQNNGVVDDSQLPKDRFSAERLKGVDSTLKIQPAKLEDSAVYLCASSFFSGRENEQFFGPGTRLTVL.